Presented here are 27 T cell receptor beta chains from one specimen sequenced in a study of read filtering for tumor transcriptome and immune sequencing. Molecular barcoded adaptors covering alpha/delta and beta/gamma chains were used on approximately 400 ng RNA. Each CDR3 protein is one row after TCRdb ran MiXCR on the reads. The sample has more than 45,000 distinct CDR3 sequences, roughly a fifth seen once. Sequenced sample: a population of CD138-negative cells sorted from bone marrow. These receptors were collected from a donor over 35 with multiple myeloma.

This chain uses TRBV28 with TRBJ2-5; D call uncertain. Deletions cut 5 bases from V and 7 bases from J, with 11 bases between. Germline assignment: CDR1 MDHEN and CDR2 SYDVKM. This CDR3 has 12 amino acids. CDR3 region: CASSPRLLTQYF. The CDR3 coding sequence is TGTGCCAGCAGTCCCCGGCTGCTGACCCAGTACTTC.

Note on this clonotype: The germline gene is not matched at one end of the junction; a read error may be the cause. The V call is TRBV7-2, the J call TRBJ1-1; D remains unclear. CDR3 length: 13 residues. Germline-derived CDR1 and CDR2 are SGHTA and FQGNSA. The CDR3 loop is CASSLGRNTEASF. Written as DNA, the CDR3 is TGTGCCAGCAGCTTAGGGCGGAACACTGAAGCTTCCTTT.

This clonotype was found once. This CDR3 fails to terminate in the conserved phenylalanine or tryptophan, so it likely reflects a read error. The genes are TRBV29-1 and TRBJ2-7, with D perhaps TRBD1 (5 bases). Trimming stripped 6 bases from V and 7 bases from J, with 16 bases between. CDR3 length: 12 residues. Germline-derived CDR1 and CDR2 are SQVTM and ANQGSEA. CDR3 in DNA: TGCAGCGTGGCAGGGCAGGCCCGAGAGCAGTACCTC. Its translation is CSVAGQAREQYL.

About this clonotype: Its ends do not fully match the called genes, so a read error is possible. The chain couples TRBV2 to TRBJ2-1, with a weak D call TRBD2 (7 bases). CDR1 and CDR2 from the germline V gene are SNHLY and FYNNEI. The CDR3 is 15 amino acids. The chain's CDR3 is CASSPLGGGFNEQSF. CDR3 in DNA: TGTGCCAGCAGTCCATTAGGGGGGGGGTTTAATGAGCAGTCCTTT.

A word on this clonotype: The junction departs from the called germline gene at one end, perhaps through a read error. The J gene is TRBJ1-1, the V gene TRBV20-1; no definite D call. Per germline, CDR1 DFQATT and CDR2 SNEGSKA (reference sequence). The CDR3 has 13 residues. The CDR3 here is CSDRDSVNTEAFF. CDR3 sequence (DNA): TGCAGTGATAGAGATTCAGTGAACACTGAAGCTTTCTTT.

For this clonotype: Possible read error: a much larger clone is one base away. The chain joins TRBV20-1 to TRBJ2-7; 8 positions match TRBD1. With V trimmed by 3 bases and J by 8 bases, 12 bases remained unmatched. The CDR3 consists of 14 residues. The germline gives CDR1 DFQATT, CDR2 SNEGSKA (reference sequence). This CDR3 is CSASLGQGTHKQYF. The DNA of the CDR3 is TGCAGTGCTAGTCTAGGACAGGGAACTCACAAGCAGTACTTC.

This clonotype was observed a handful of times. The CDR3 protein is CASSQVLGWETQYF. Written as DNA, the CDR3 is TGTGCCAGCAGCCAAGTCTTGGGATGGGAGACCCAGTACTTC. The chain is built from TRBV3-1 and TRBJ2-5; no definite D call. Trimming cost V 1 base and J 5 bases, with 11 bases left between them. Germline CDR1 reads LGHDT; CDR2 reads YNNKEL (reference sequence). There are 14 residues in the CDR3.

This clonotype has a count of ten or more. The chain couples TRBV20-1 to TRBJ2-7, with 8 bases matching TRBD2. Germline values: CDR1 DFQATT, CDR2 SNEGSKA (reference sequence). This CDR3 contains 12 residues. Unmatched junction bases numbered 4, after V lost 6 bases and J lost 3 bases. The CDR3 DNA is TGCAGTGCCATCACTAGCGGCTACGAGCAGTACTTC. Its protein is CSAITSGYEQYF.

In its sample, this clonotype was seen a few times. This may arise from a read error, as a much more abundant clone is one base away. The V gene is TRBV6-2 or TRBV6-3, the J gene TRBJ2-1, with 8 nucleotides matching TRBD2. This CDR3 is built from 16 residues. From germline, CDR1 is MNHEY and CDR2 SVGEGT. CDR3 protein: CASSSPRGLAYNKQFF. CDR3 in DNA: TGTGCCAGCAGTTCTCCTCGCGGACTAGCCTACAATAAGCAGTTCTTC.

This clonotype came up many times. The V gene is TRBV7-9, the J gene TRBJ2-1; D gene unclear. The germline V gene encodes CDR1 SEHNR and CDR2 FQNEAQ (reference sequence). V lost 1 base and J 15 bases, leaving 13 bases between the germline ends. The CDR3 spans 12 residues. CDR3 protein: CASSLEDGERFF. CDR3 nucleotide sequence: TGTGCCAGCAGCTTAGAGGACGGAGAACGGTTCTTC.

This clonotype was seen repeatedly, ten times or more. The chain couples TRBV7-9 to TRBJ2-3; perhaps TRBD2 as D (5 bases). With 1 base removed from V and 6 bases from J, the gap between germline ends came to 17 bases. The CDR3 is 16 amino acids. The germline CDR1 and CDR2 sequences are SEHNR and FQNEAQ (reference sequence). CDR3 DNA: TGTGCCAGCAGCTTAGGTGTGAGCGAAAGAGGGGATACGCAGTATTTT. Residues: CASSLGVSERGDTQYF.

The sample holds many counts of this clonotype. The chain has TRBV3-1 and TRBJ1-1; 10 bases agree with TRBD1. This CDR3 has 16 residues. Trimming took 4 bases from V and 3 from J; bases not matched to a gene: 8. CDR1 LGHDT and CDR2 YNNKEL come from the germline V gene (reference sequence). As DNA, the CDR3 is TGTGCCAGCAGCCCCGACAGGGGGCTCGGGTACACTGAAGCTTTCTTT. It yields the protein CASSPDRGLGYTEAFF.

The gene calls are TRBV27 and TRBJ2-1; possible D gene TRBD2, 6 bases. V was clipped by 5 bases and J by 5 bases, with 22 bases between them. CDR3 length: 17 residues. From germline, CDR1 is MNHEY and CDR2 SMNVEV (reference sequence). The CDR3 region has the DNA TGTGCCAGCAGTCCATTCCCCGTCCGGGGGACCAACAATGAGCAGTTCTTC. Translated: CASSPFPVRGTNNEQFF.

The sample holds many counts of this clonotype. The V and J genes are TRBV7-9 and TRBJ1-4; weak D call: TRBD1 (5 bases). CDR3 length equals 14 residues. Trimming stripped 5 bases from V and 7 bases from J, with 14 bases between. Germline CDR1 is SEHNR and CDR2 is FQNEAQ (reference sequence). CDR3 DNA: TGTGCCAGCAGCGACCCCCTGGGGACTGAAAAACTGTTTTTT. This sequence encodes CASSDPLGTEKLFF.

The chain recombines TRBV12-3 or TRBV12-4 with TRBJ1-2; no clear D. The V end lost 0 bases, the J end lost 4 bases, and 12 bases lay between the germline ends. This CDR3 spans 15 amino acids. In DNA, the CDR3 is TGTGCCAGCAGTTTAGCGCGAAGGACCCTCTATGGCTACACCTTC. It specifies CASSLARRTLYGYTF.

This clonotype was counted many times. V and J are TRBV5-1 and TRBJ2-1; perhaps TRBD2 as D (5 bases). CDR3 length: 15 amino acids. Trimming cost V 2 bases and J 9 bases, with 18 bases left between them. Germline V lookup: CDR1 SGHRS, CDR2 YFSETQ. This chain's CDR3 is CASSFGSQTAGEQFF. CDR3 DNA sequence: TGCGCCAGCAGCTTCGGGTCTCAAACCGCGGGTGAGCAGTTCTTC.

This clonotype occurred many times. The chain recombines TRBV12-5 with TRBJ1-1, with D unclear. This CDR3 has 11 residues. CDR1 and CDR2 from the germline V gene are LGHNT and FRNRAP. V lost 9 bases to trimming and J lost 0 bases, with 5 bases between them. The CDR3 sequence: CASTVNTEAFF. The CDR3 region has the DNA TGTGCTAGCACAGTGAACACTGAAGCTTTCTTT.

Concerning this clonotype itself: Possible read error: a much larger clone is one base away. The V gene is TRBV5-4, the J gene TRBJ2-3; 10 bases fit TRBD1. Germline assignment: CDR1 SGHNT and CDR2 YYREEE (reference sequence). The CDR3 runs 17 residues. The CDR3 loop reads CASILPRTGGYTDTQYF. In nucleotides, the CDR3 is TGTGCCAGCATCTTGCCTCGGACAGGGGGATACACAGATACGCAGTATTTT. Full variable domain (missing parts from reference TRBV5-4 and TRBJ2-3): ETGVTQSPTHLIKTRGQQVTLRCSSQSGHNTVSWYQQALGQGPQFIFQYYREEENGRGNFPPRFSGLQFPNYSSELNVNALELDDSALYLCASILPRTGGYTDTQYFGPGTRLTVL.

This clonotype was seen at least ten times. The chain carries TRBV2 and TRBJ1-6; possible D gene TRBD1, 5 bases. The CDR3 consists of 13 residues. V lost 6 bases to trimming and J lost 9 bases, with 12 bases between them. Per germline, CDR1 SNHLY and CDR2 FYNNEI. The CDR3 DNA reads as TGTGCCAGCAGGGGATCGGGGGGTTCACCCCTCCACTTT. Protein product: CASRGSGGSPLHF. The full variable domain, with the rest looked up from reference TRBV2 and TRBJ1-6, is EPEVTQTPSHQVTQMGQEVILRCVPISNHLYFYWYRQILGQKVEFLVSFYNNEISEKSEIFDDQFSVERPDGSNFTLKIRSTKLEDSAMYFCASRGSGGSPLHFGNGTRLTVT.

This clonotype was observed many times. The chain uses TRBV29-1 and TRBJ2-7; D is possibly TRBD1 or TRBD2 (5 bases each). Deletions cut 7 bases from V and 5 bases from J, with 15 bases between. CDR3 length: 12 amino acids. Germline CDR1 reads SQVTM; CDR2 reads ANQGSEA. Here the CDR3 reads CSAGDPKNEQYF. CDR3 in DNA: TGCAGCGCTGGGGACCCGAAGAACGAGCAGTACTTC.

Many counts were recorded for this clonotype. The chain couples TRBV6-6 to TRBJ2-3, with 11 nucleotides matching TRBD2. Germline CDR1 is MNHNY and CDR2 is SVGAGI (reference sequence). Trimming removed 6 bases from V and 9 bases from J; junction bases left unmatched: 5. The CDR3 totals 13 residues. The CDR3 bases are TGTGCCAGCAGCCCTAGCGGGAGGAGGACGCAGTATTTT. Translating it yields CASSPSGRRTQYF.

About this clonotype: This could be a read error, since a much larger clone is one nucleotide away. The rearrangement links TRBV20-1 to TRBJ1-5, with D tentatively TRBD1 (5 bases). V was trimmed by 2 bases and J by 5 bases, leaving 16 bases between them. CDR1 DFQATT and CDR2 SNEGSKA come from the germline V gene (reference sequence). The CDR3 has 15 residues. This CDR3 reads CSARSGRRGDQPQHF. For the CDR3, the DNA is TGCAGTGCTAGATCTGGGCGTCGGGGGGATCAGCCCCAGCATTTT.

With respect to this clonotype: The junction does not match germline at one end; this may be a read error. The chain recombines TRBV28 with TRBJ2-1, with D maybe TRBD2 (6 bases). CDR3 length: 14 residues. Germline values: CDR1 MDHEN, CDR2 SYDVKM. The CDR3 here is CASTLAGGRNEQLF. The DNA of the CDR3 is TGTGCCAGCACCCTAGCCGGAGGGCGCAATGAGCAGTTATTC.

This clonotype showed up many times. The rearrangement joins TRBV24-1 to TRBJ2-1; a weak D match, TRBD2 (6 bases). V lost 0 bases to trimming and J lost 11 bases, with 10 bases between them. CDR3 length equals 13 residues. The V gene's germline CDR1 is KGHDR and CDR2 SFDVKD. In DNA form, the CDR3 reads TGTGCCACCAGTGATTTGACTCGGGAGAAGCAGTTCTTC. It encodes CATSDLTREKQFF.

This clonotype was observed many times. V is TRBV2 and J is TRBJ1-5; 8 nucleotides match TRBD1. The CDR3 covers 15 residues. Germline CDR1 reads SNHLY; CDR2 reads FYNNEI. V lost 6 bases and J lost 2; bases outside the gene matches: 6. The CDR3 DNA sequence: TGTGCCAGCAGATTACAGGGGGATCGCAATCAGCCCCAGCATTTT. It codes for CASRLQGDRNQPQHF.

This clonotype was detected a few times. The V call is TRBV6-5, the J call TRBJ1-1; D not certain. Trimming took off 6 bases at V and 1 base at J, with 9 bases between the two ends. This CDR3 is 13 amino acids long. Per the germline V gene, CDR1 is MNHEY and CDR2 is SVGAGI. The CDR3 coding sequence is TGTGCCAGCAGCTCACGGAGGAACACTGAAGCTTTCTTT. It is translated as CASSSRRNTEAFF.

This clonotype is termed medium-sized (0.01 to 0.1%). The chain couples TRBV7-3 to TRBJ2-1; 7 bases line up with TRBD1. The CDR3 spans 15 residues. CDR1 and CDR2 from the germline V gene are SGHTA and FQGTGA. With V trimmed by 1 base and J by 5 bases, 5 bases remained unmatched. The CDR3 coding sequence is TGTGCCAGCAGCTTAAGTCTGGGACAGAACAATGAGCAGTTCTTC. Translated: CASSLSLGQNNEQFF.